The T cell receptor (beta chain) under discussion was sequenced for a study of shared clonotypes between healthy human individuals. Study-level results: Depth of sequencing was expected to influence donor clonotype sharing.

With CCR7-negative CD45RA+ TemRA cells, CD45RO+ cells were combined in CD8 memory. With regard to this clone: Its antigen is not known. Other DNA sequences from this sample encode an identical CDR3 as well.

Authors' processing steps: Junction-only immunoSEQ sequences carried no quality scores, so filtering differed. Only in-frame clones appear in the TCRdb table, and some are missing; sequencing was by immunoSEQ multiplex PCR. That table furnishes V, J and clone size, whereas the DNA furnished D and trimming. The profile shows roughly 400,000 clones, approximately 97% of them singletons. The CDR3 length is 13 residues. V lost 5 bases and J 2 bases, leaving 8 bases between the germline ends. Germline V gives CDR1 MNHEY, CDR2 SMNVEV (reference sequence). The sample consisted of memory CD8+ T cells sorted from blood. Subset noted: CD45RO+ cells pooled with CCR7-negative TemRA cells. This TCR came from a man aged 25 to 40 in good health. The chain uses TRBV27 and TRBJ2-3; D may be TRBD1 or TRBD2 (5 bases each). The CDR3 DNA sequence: TGTGCCAGCAGTCTGGGACCCACAGATACGCAGTATTTT. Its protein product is CASSLGPTDTQYF.